This T cell receptor beta chain was identified in a study of blood T cell repertoires in COVID-19. This table comes from immunoSEQ multiplex PCR, and its TCRdb copy is limited to in-frame clones, with some not included. The table has under 150,000 clones, 55% to 70% seen once. V lost 3 bases, J lost 11 bases, and 19 bases stayed unmatched. The CDR3 sequence is 18 residues long. Germline assignment: CDR1 KGHSH and CDR2 LQKENI. This receptor was taken from a woman between 65 and 79 years old with acute or convalescent COVID-19. V usage is TRBV18 and J usage is TRBJ1-4, with TRBD1 matching over 9 bases. The sequenced material came from peripheral blood. The CDR3 DNA follows: TGTGCCAGCTCACCCGGGGACAGGGATCACAAGGCGCTGAAGAAACTGTTTTTT. This translates into CASSPGDRDHKALKKLFF.